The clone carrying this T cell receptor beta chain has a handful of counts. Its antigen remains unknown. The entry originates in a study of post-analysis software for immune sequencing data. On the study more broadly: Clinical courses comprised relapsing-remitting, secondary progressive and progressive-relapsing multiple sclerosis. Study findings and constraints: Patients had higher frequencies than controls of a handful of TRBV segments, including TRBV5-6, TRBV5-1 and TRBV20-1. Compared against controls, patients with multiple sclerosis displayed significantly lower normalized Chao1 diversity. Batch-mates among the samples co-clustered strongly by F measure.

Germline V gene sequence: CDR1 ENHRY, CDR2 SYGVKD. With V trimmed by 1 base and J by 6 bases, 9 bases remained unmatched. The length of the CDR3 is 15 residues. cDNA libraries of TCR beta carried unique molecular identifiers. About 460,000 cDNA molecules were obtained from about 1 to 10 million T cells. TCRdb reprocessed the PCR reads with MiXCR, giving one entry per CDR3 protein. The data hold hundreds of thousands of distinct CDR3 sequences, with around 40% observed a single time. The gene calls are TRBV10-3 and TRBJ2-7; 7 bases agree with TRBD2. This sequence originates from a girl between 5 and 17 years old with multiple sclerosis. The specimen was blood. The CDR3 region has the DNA TGTGCCATCAGTGAGTTTAGCGGGTCGGGTAGCGAGCAGTACTTC. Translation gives CAISEFSGSGSEQYF.